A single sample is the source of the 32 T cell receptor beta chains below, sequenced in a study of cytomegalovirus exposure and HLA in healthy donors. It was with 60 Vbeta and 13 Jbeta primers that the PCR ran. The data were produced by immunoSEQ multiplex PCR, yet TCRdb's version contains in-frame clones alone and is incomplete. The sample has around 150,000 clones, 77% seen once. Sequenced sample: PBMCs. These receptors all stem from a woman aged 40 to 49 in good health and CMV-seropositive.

The CDR3 is CASSAGLTGQETQYF. The DNA for the CDR3 is TGTGCCAGCAGTGCAGGACTAACTGGTCAAGAGACCCAGTACTTC. The genes are TRBV6-1 and TRBJ2-5; tentatively, D is TRBD2 (6 bases). Between the trimmed V and J ends, which lost 4 bases and 2 bases, there was a span of 14 bases. Per the germline V gene, CDR1 is MNHNS and CDR2 is SASEGT. The CDR3 sequence is 15 residues long.

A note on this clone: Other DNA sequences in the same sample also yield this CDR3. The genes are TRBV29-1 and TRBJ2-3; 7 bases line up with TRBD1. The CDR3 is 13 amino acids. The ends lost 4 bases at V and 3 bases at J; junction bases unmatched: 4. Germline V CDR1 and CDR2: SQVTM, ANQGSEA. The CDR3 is CSVAAGGTDTQYF. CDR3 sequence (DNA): TGCAGCGTTGCGGCAGGGGGAACAGATACGCAGTATTTT.

CDR3 sequence: CASNVGRALDTGELFF. CDR3 DNA sequence: TGTGCCAGTAACGTCGGGAGGGCCCTGGACACCGGGGAGCTGTTTTTT. This chain links TRBV19 with TRBJ2-2; 8 bases match TRBD2. Germline assignment: CDR1 LNHDA and CDR2 SQIVND (reference sequence). The CDR3 runs to 16 residues. The ends lost 7 bases at V and 3 bases at J; junction bases unmatched: 10.

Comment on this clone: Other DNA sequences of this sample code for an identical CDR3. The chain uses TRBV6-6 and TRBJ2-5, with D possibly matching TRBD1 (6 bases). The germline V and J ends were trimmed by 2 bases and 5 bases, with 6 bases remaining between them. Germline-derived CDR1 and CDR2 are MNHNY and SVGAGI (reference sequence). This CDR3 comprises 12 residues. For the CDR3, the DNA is TGTGCCAGCAGTTACAGGGGGGAGACCCAGTACTTC. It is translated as CASSYRGETQYF.

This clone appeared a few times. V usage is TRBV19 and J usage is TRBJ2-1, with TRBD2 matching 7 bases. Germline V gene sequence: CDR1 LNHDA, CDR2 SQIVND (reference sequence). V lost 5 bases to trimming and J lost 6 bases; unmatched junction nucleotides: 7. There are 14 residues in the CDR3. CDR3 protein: CASSPGDYFNEQFF. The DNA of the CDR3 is TGTGCCAGTAGTCCCGGGGACTATTTCAATGAGCAGTTCTTC.

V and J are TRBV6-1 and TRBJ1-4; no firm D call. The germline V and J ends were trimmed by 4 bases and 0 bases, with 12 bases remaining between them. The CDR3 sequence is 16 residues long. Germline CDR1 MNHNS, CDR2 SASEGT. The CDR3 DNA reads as TGTGCCAGCAGTGTAAACACCTTCACAACTAATGAAAAACTGTTTTTT. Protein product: CASSVNTFTTNEKLFF.

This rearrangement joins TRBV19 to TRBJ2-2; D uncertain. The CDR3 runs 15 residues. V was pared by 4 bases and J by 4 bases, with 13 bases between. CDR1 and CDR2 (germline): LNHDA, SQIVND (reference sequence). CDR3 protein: CASSRASKVTGELFF. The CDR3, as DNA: TGTGCCAGTAGTAGGGCTTCTAAGGTCACCGGGGAGCTGTTTTTT.

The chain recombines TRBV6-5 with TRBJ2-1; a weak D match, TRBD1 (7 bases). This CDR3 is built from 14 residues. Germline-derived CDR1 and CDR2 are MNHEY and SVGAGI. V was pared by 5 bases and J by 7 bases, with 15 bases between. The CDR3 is CASSTPGGRNEQFF. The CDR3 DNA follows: TGTGCCAGCAGTACCCCAGGGGGGCGAAATGAGCAGTTCTTC.

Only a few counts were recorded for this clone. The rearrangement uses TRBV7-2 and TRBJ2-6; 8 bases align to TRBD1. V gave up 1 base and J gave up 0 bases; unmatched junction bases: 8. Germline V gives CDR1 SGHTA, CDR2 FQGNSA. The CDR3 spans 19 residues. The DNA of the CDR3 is TGTGCCAGCAGCTTAGTCAGGCAGGGGGCTAACTCTGGGGCCAACGTCCTGACTTTC. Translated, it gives CASSLVRQGANSGANVLTF.

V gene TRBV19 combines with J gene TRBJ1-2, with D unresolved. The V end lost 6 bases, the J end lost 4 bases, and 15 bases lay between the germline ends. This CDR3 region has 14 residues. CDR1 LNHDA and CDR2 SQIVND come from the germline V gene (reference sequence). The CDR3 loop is CASRGIGGVYGYTF. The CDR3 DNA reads TGTGCCAGTAGAGGCATTGGAGGTGTCTATGGCTACACCTTC.

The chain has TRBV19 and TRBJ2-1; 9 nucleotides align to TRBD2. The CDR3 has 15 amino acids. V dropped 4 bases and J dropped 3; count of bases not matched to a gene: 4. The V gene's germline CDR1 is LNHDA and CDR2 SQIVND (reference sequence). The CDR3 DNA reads TGTGCCAGTAGTAGTTTAGCGGGGGTCTACAATGAGCAGTTCTTC. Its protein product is CASSSLAGVYNEQFF.

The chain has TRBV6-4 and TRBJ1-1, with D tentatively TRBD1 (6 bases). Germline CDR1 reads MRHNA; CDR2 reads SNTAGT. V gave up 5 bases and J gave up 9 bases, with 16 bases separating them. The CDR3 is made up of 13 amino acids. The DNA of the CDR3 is TGTGCCAGCAGTCGGACAGCCCAAGGGCAAGCTTTCTTT. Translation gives CASSRTAQGQAFF.

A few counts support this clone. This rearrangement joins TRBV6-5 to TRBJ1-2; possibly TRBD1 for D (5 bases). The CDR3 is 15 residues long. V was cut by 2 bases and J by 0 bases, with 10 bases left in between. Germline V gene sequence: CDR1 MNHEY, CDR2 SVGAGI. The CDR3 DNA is TGTGCCAGCAGTTACCGTGTGGACACTAACTATGGCTACACCTTC. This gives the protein CASSYRVDTNYGYTF.

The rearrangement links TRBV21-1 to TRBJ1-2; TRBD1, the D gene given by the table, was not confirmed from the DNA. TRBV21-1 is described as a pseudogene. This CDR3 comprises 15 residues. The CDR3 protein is CASSKRTGGSYGYTF. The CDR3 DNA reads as TGTGCCAGCAGCAAAAGGACAGGGGGAAGCTATGGCTACACCTTC.

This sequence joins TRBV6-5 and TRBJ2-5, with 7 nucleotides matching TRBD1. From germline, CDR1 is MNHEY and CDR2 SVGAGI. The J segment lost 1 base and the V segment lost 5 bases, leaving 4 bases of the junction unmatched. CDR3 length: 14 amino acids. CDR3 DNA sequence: TGTGCCAGCAGTAGGACAGGAGTCCAAGAGACCCAGTACTTC. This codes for CASSRTGVQETQYF.

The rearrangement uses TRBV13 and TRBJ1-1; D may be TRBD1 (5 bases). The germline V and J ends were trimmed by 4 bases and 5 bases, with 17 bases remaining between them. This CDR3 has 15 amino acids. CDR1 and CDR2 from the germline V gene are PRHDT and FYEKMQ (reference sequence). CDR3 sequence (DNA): TGTGCCAGCAGCTCACCTTGGGGGGGGATAACTGAAGCTTTCTTT. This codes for CASSSPWGGITEAFF.

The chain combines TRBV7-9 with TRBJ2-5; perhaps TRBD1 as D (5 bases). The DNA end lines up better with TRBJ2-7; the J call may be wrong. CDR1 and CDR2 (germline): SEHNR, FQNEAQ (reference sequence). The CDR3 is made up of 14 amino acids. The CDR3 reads CASSLVGRDYEQYF. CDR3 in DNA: TGTGCCAGCAGCTTAGTTGGCAGGGATTACGAGCAGTACTTC.

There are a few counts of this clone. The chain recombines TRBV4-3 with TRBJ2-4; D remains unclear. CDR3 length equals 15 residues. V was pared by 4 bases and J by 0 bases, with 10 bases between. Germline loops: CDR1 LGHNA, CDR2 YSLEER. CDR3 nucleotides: TGCGCCAGCAGCCTAAGTACGGTAGCCAAAAACATTCAGTACTTC. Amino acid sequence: CASSLSTVAKNIQYF.

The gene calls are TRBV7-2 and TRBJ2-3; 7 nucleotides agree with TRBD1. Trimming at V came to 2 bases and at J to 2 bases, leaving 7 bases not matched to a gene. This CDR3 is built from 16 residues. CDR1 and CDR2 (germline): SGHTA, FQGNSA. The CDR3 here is CASSLKFTGATDTQYF. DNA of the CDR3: TGTGCCAGCAGCTTAAAATTCACAGGGGCCACAGATACGCAGTATTTT.

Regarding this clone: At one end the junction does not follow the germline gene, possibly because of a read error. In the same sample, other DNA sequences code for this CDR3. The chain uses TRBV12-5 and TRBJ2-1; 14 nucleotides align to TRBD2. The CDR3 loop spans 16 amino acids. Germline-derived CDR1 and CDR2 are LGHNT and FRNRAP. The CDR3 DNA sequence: TGTGCCAGTGGTCCGGGGACTAGCGGGAGTTACAATGAGCAGTTCTTC. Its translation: CASGPGTSGSYNEQFF. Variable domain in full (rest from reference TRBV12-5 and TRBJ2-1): DARVTQTPRHKVTEMGQEVTMRCQPILGHNTVFWYRQTMMQGLELLAYFRNRAPLDDSGMPKDRFSAEMPDATLATLKIQPSEPRDSAVYFCASGPGTSGSYNEQFFGPGTRLTVL.

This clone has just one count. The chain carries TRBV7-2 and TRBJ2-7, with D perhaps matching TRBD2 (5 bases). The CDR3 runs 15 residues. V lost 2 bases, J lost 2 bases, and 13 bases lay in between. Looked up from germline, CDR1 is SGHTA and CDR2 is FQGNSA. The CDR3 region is CASSLSPGRTYEQYF. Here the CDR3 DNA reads TGTGCCAGCAGCTTATCCCCGGGAAGGACCTACGAGCAGTACTTC.

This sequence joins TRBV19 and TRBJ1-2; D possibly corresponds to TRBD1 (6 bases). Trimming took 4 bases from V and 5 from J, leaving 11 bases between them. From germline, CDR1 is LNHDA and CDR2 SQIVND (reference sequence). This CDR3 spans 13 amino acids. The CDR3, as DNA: TGTGCCAGTAGTAAGGGCAGGGGATATGGCTACACCTTC. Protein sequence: CASSKGRGYGYTF.

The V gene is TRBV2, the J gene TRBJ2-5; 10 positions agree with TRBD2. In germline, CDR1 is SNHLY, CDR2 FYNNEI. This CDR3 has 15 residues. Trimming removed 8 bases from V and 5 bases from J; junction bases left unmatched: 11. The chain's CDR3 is CASGSGGIPSETQYF. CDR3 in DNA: TGTGCCAGCGGTAGCGGGGGGATACCAAGTGAGACCCAGTACTTC.

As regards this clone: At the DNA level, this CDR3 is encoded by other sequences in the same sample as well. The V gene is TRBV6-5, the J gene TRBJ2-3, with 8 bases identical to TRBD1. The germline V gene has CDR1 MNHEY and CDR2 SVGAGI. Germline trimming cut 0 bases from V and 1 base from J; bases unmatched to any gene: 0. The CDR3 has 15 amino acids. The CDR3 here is CASSYSGQGTDTQYF. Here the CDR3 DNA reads TGTGCCAGCAGTTACTCGGGACAGGGCACAGATACGCAGTATTTT.

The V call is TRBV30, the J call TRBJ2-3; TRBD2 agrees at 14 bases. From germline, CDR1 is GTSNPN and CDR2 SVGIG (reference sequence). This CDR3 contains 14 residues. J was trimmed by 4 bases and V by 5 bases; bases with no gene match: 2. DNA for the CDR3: TGTGCCTGGGCGACTAGCGGGGGGGCAGATACGCAGTATTTT. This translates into CAWATSGGADTQYF.

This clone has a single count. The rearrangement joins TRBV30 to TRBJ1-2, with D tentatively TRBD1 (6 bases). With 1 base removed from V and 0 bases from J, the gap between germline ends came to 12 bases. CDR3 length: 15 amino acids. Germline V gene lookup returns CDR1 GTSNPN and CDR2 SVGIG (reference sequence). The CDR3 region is CAWSEGHLTNYGYTF. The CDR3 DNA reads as TGTGCCTGGAGTGAGGGACACCTTACTAACTATGGCTACACCTTC.

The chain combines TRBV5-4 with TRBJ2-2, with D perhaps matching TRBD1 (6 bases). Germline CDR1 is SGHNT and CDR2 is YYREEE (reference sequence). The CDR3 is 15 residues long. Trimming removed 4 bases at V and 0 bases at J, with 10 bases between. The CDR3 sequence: CASSPWTANTGELFF. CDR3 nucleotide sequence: TGTGCCAGCAGCCCATGGACAGCGAACACCGGGGAGCTGTTTTTT.

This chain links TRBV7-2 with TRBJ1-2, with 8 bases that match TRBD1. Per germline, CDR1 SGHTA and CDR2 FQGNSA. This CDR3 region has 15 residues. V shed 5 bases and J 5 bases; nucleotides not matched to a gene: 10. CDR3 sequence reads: CASSPGQEAGYGYTF. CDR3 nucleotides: TGTGCCAGCAGCCCGGGACAGGAGGCTGGGTATGGCTACACCTTC.

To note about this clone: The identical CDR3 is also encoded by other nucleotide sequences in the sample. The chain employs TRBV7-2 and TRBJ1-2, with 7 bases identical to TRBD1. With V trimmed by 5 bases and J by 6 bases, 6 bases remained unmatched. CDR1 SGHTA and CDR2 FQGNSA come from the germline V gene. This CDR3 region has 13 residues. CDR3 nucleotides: TGTGCCAGCAGCCCTCGACAGGGCGATGGCTACACCTTC. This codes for CASSPRQGDGYTF. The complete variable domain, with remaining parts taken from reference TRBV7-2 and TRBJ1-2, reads GAGVSQSPSNKVTEKGKDVELRCDPISGHTALYWYRQSLGQGLEFLIYFQGNSAPDKSGLPSDRFSAERTGGSVSTLTIQRTQQEDSAVYLCASSPRQGDGYTFGSGTRLTVV.

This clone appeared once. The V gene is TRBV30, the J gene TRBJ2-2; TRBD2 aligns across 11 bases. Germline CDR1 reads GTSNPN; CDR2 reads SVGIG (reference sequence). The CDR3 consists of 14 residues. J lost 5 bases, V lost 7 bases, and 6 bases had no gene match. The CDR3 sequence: CASQTSGITGELFF. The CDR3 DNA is TGTGCCTCCCAGACTAGCGGGATAACCGGGGAGCTGTTTTTT.

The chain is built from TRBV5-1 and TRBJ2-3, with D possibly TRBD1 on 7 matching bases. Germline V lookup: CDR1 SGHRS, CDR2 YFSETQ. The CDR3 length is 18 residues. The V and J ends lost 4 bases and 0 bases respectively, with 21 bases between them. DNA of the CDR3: TGCGCCAGCAGCCCGCAGACTAGGACAGGAACTAGCACAGATACGCAGTATTTT. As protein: CASSPQTRTGTSTDTQYF.

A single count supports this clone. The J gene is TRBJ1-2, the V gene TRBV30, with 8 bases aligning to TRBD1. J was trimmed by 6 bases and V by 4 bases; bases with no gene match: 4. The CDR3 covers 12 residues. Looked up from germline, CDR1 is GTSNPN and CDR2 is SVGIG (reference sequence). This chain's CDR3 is CAWTTTGDGYTF. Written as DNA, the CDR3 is TGTGCCTGGACCACGACAGGGGATGGCTACACCTTC.